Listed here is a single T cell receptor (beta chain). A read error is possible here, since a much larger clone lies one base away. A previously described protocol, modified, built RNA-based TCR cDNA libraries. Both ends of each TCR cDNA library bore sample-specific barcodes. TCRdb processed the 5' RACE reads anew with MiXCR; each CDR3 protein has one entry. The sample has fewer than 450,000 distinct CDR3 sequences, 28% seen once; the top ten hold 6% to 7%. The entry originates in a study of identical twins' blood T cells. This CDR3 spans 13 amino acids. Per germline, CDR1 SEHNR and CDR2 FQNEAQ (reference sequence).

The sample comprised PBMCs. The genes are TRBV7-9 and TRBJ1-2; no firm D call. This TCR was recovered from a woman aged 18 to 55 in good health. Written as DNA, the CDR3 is TGTGCCGGCAGCTTAGAAGTTCGACGTGGCTACACCTTC. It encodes CAGSLEVRRGYTF.